This TCR beta chain was captured by sequencing in a study of OX40 agonist ivuxolimab in advanced cancers. The CDR3 length is 15 residues. Germline CDR1 is SEHNR and CDR2 is FQNEAQ (reference sequence). V lost 2 bases to trimming and J lost 8 bases; unmatched junction nucleotides: 4. Concerning this clone: What it binds is not known.

This table comes from immunoSEQ multiplex PCR, and its TCRdb copy is limited to in-frame clones, with some not included. The repertoire holds 60,000 to 95,000 clones, with roughly nine tenths as singletons. The study, taken as a whole, reports: A proportion of nonresponders additionally exhibited low normalized T-cell clonal expansion.

Baseline, cycle 4 day 1, and cycle 7 day 1 were the blood sampling points. This sequence originates from an adult with an advanced solid tumor such as melanoma, head and neck, liver or kidney cancer. The chain carries TRBV7-9 and TRBJ2-1; 12 bases agree with TRBD2. Sequencing used CD4+ or CD8+ T cells sorted from blood, obtained in a trial of the OX40 agonist ivuxolimab. The CDR3 loop reads CASSLLAGGRDEQFF. The DNA for the CDR3 is TGTGCCAGCAGCTTACTAGCGGGGGGGCGGGATGAGCAGTTCTTC.